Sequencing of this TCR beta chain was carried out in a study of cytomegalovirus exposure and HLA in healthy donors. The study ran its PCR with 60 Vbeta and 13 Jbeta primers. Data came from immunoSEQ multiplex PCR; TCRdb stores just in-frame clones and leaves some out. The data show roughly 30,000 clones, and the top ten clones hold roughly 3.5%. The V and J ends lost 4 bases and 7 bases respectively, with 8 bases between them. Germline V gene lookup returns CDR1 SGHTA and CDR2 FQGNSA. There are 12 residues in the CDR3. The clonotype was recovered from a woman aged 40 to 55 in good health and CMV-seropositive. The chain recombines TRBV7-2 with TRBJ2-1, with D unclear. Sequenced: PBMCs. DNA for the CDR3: TGTGCCAGCAGCTACTATGGTAATGAGCAGTTCTTC. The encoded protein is CASSYYGNEQFF.